One sample yielded the 19 T cell receptor beta chains listed below, sequenced in a study of T cell changes during pregnancy in multiple sclerosis. Generated by immunoSEQ multiplex PCR, the TCRdb table keeps only in-frame clones and is missing some. The sample has around 88,000 clones, more than 85% seen once. Specimen: peripheral blood, collected in the first trimester of pregnancy. The origin of the receptors is a female donor with multiple sclerosis, enrolled in a pregnancy study.

The chain is built from TRBV11-3 and TRBJ1-1; D ambiguous. Trimming removed 5 bases at V and 2 bases at J, with 3 bases between. From germline, CDR1 is SGHNT and CDR2 YENEEA. This CDR3 is 11 amino acids long. The CDR3 DNA is TGTGCCAGCAGCCCAAACACTGAAGCTTTCTTT. Its protein product is CASSPNTEAFF.

Points on this clone: A junction boundary mismatches the germline segment, possibly from a read error. This sequence joins TRBV6-1 and TRBJ1-6; 7 bases line up with TRBD1. This CDR3 has 14 residues. Germline loops: CDR1 MNHNS, CDR2 SASEGT. The CDR3 loop is CASSETGDKSPLHF. CDR3 coding DNA: TGTGCCAGCAGTGAAACAGGGGATAAATCACCCCTCCACTTT.

This chain uses TRBV9 with TRBJ2-7; D gene unclear. CDR3 length: 14 residues. The germline V and J ends were trimmed by 2 bases and 0 bases, with 9 bases remaining between them. CDR1 and CDR2 (germline): SGDLS, YYNGEE. DNA of the CDR3: TGTGCCAGCAGCGTTGGGCCGACCTCCTACGAGCAGTACTTC. The encoded protein is CASSVGPTSYEQYF.

The chain recombines TRBV5-1 with TRBJ2-5; 10 nucleotides agree with TRBD2. Germline values: CDR1 SGHRS, CDR2 YFSETQ. The CDR3 loop spans 15 amino acids. Germline trimming cut 2 bases from V and 4 bases from J; bases unmatched to any gene: 5. CDR3 nucleotide sequence: TGCGCCAGCAGCTTTAGCGGGGGGTACCGAGAGACCCAGTACTTC. Encoded protein: CASSFSGGYRETQYF.

The chain joins TRBV19 to TRBJ2-1, with 12 bases matching TRBD2. The CDR3 has 15 residues. V was pared by 5 bases and J by 7 bases, with 6 bases of the junction left unmatched. Germline CDR1 reads LNHDA; CDR2 reads SQIVND (reference sequence). CDR3 sequence reads: CASSATSGRRNEQFF. The DNA of the CDR3 is TGTGCCAGTAGTGCTACTAGCGGGAGGCGGAATGAGCAGTTCTTC.

The V and J genes are TRBV30 and TRBJ2-7; TRBD2 aligns across 12 bases. Germline V lookup: CDR1 GTSNPN, CDR2 SVGIG (reference sequence). J gave up 6 bases and V 5 bases, and 8 bases lay outside the gene matches. The CDR3 length is 14 residues. In nucleotides, the CDR3 is TGTGCCTGGGGCTCTAGCGGGAGGGCCCCCGAGCAGTACTTC. Translating gives CAWGSSGRAPEQYF.

The chain recombines TRBV10-3 with TRBJ1-1; D gene uncertain. The CDR3 runs to 12 residues. With 5 bases removed from V and 1 base from J, the gap between germline ends came to 5 bases. Germline CDR1 ENHRY, CDR2 SYGVKD. CDR3 nucleotides: TGTGCCATCAGTTCAGGGAACACTGAAGCTTTCTTT. It codes for CAISSGNTEAFF.

In its sample, this clone was seen once. J is TRBJ2-1 and V is TRBV11-3, with D hard to call. In germline, CDR1 is SGHNT, CDR2 YENEEA. V was shortened by 0 bases and J by 6 bases, with 6 bases between the two germline ends. The CDR3 spans 13 residues. The CDR3 region has the DNA TGTGCCAGCAGCTTAGATCGGTTCAATGAGCAGTTCTTC. Translation gives CASSLDRFNEQFF.

CDR3 sequence reads: CASSVANPGQGSGNTIYF. As DNA, the CDR3 is TGTGCCAGCAGCGTAGCGAACCCGGGACAGGGGTCTGGAAACACCATATATTTT. This sequence joins TRBV9 and TRBJ1-3; 10 nucleotides align to TRBD1. This CDR3 has 18 residues. Trimming removed 0 bases from V and 1 base from J; junction bases left unmatched: 7. Germline V CDR1 and CDR2: SGDLS, YYNGEE.

This chain joins TRBV6-1 and TRBJ2-7; D remains ambiguous. The germline V and J ends were trimmed by 6 bases and 0 bases, with 12 bases remaining between them. Germline V gene data show CDR1 as MNHNS and CDR2 as SASEGT. This CDR3 has 14 amino acids. CDR3 sequence (DNA): TGTGCCAGCAGAACTACCCAGAGCTCCTACGAGCAGTACTTC. Amino acid sequence: CASRTTQSSYEQYF.

The chain links TRBV4-3 to TRBJ1-1, with 7 nucleotides matching TRBD1. CDR3 length: 14 amino acids. In germline, CDR1 is LGHNA, CDR2 YSLEER. V lost 0 bases to trimming and J lost 11 bases; unmatched junction nucleotides: 9. The CDR3 spells CASSQDDRDSAAFF. CDR3 sequence (DNA): TGCGCCAGCAGCCAAGACGACAGGGATAGTGCGGCTTTCTTT.

This rearrangement joins TRBV19 to TRBJ2-3, with 8 bases lining up with TRBD2. CDR3 length: 15 residues. V shed 3 bases and J 6 bases; nucleotides not matched to a gene: 8. CDR1 LNHDA and CDR2 SQIVND come from the germline V gene (reference sequence). The CDR3 loop is CASSIKGLEADTQYF. CDR3 in DNA: TGTGCCAGTAGTATTAAGGGACTAGAGGCGGATACGCAGTATTTT.

This sequence joins TRBV9 and TRBJ2-7, with TRBD2 matching 10 bases. V trimming: 4 bases; J trimming: 9 bases; junction bases outside the gene matches: 13. The germline V gene has CDR1 SGDLS and CDR2 YYNGEE. The CDR3 loop spans 15 amino acids. In DNA, the CDR3 is TGTGCCAGCAGCACCCTACCTAGCGGGAGTAAGGGGCAGTACTTC. Translating it yields CASSTLPSGSKGQYF.

In this sample, this clone turned up once. The chain carries TRBV18 and TRBJ1-2; D is unclear. This CDR3 region has 13 residues. Germline CDR1 KGHSH, CDR2 LQKENI. V shed 6 bases and J shed 0 bases, with 8 bases lying between them. In nucleotides, the CDR3 is TGTGCCAGCTCGACGGCGGCTAACTATGGCTACACCTTC. The encoded protein is CASSTAANYGYTF. Supplemented by reference TRBV18 and TRBJ1-2, the full variable domain reads NAGVMQNPRHLVRRRGQEARLRCSPMKGHSHVYWYRQLPEEGLKFMVYLQKENIIDESGMPKERFSAEFPKEGPSILRIQQVVRGDSAAYFCASSTAANYGYTFGSGTRLTVV.

The rearrangement joins TRBV6-1 to TRBJ1-1; tentatively, D is TRBD1 (6 bases). Germline CDR1 is MNHNS and CDR2 is SASEGT. CDR3 length: 16 amino acids. V was pared by 0 bases and J by 4 bases, with 15 bases between. The CDR3 sequence is CASSEAGGEGGTEAFF. DNA for the CDR3: TGTGCCAGCAGTGAAGCGGGGGGGGAGGGGGGCACTGAAGCTTTCTTT.

This clone was observed once. This chain uses TRBV13 with TRBJ2-1; 8 bases match TRBD2. The CDR3 length is 15 residues. Germline V gives CDR1 PRHDT, CDR2 FYEKMQ (reference sequence). V was pared by 1 base and J by 7 bases, with 6 bases of the junction left unmatched. The CDR3 reads CASSLAGGLGNEQFF. DNA of the CDR3: TGTGCCAGCAGCTTAGCGGGGGGGCTGGGGAATGAGCAGTTCTTC.

The chain combines TRBV9 with TRBJ2-2, with no clear D. The V end was cut by 0 bases, the J end by 5 bases, with 8 bases between. Germline lookup yields CDR1 SGDLS and CDR2 YYNGEE. The CDR3 consists of 14 residues. CDR3 region: CASSVVGGTGELFF. CDR3 sequence (DNA): TGTGCCAGCAGCGTAGTAGGCGGAACCGGGGAGCTGTTTTTT.

The chain uses TRBV5-4 and TRBJ1-2, with TRBD1 identical over 7 bases. The V and J ends lost 4 bases and 7 bases, in that order; junction bases with no gene match: 13. CDR3 length equals 15 residues. Germline V CDR1 and CDR2: SGHNT, YYREEE (reference sequence). The CDR3 DNA follows: TGTGCCAGCAGCACCCCGACAGGGTTTTATTTTGGCTACACCTTC. This encodes CASSTPTGFYFGYTF.

The chain recombines TRBV6-6 with TRBJ2-5; 9 bases match TRBD2. The germline gives CDR1 MNHNY, CDR2 SVGAGI (reference sequence). J was trimmed by 4 bases and V by 9 bases; bases with no gene match: 9. This CDR3 comprises 14 residues. The CDR3 DNA reads as TGTGCCAGTGGGACTAGCCGCGTGGGAGAGACCCAGTACTTC. This translates into CASGTSRVGETQYF.